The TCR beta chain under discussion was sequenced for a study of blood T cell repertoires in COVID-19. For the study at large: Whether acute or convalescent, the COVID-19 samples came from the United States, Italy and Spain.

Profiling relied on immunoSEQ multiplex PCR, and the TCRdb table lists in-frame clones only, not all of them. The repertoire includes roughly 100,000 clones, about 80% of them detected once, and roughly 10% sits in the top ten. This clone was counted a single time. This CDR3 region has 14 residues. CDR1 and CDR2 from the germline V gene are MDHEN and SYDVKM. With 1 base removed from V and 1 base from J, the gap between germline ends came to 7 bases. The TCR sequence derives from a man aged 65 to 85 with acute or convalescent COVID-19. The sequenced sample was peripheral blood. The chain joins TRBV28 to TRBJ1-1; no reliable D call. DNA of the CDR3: TGTGCCAGCAGTTTATACCCTACGAACACTGAAGCTTTCTTT. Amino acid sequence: CASSLYPTNTEAFF.